These T cell receptor beta chains were read from a single sample in a study of T cell responses to AZD1222 COVID-19 vaccine. Repertoires were generated with immunoSEQ multiplex PCR, while TCRdb's copy carries only in-frame clones and drops some. The table lists about 120,000 clones, around nine tenths of them singletons, with around 7% in the top ten. This specimen consisted of peripheral blood, obtained on day 0 of AZD1222 vaccination. Receptor source: an adult in good health. Each CDR3 is given with its conserved first and last residue. The D gene is left open where the match is weak.

.	TRBV7-7	TRBJ2-7	CASSFRQTSYEQYF
.	TRBV6-2/TRBV6-3	TRBJ2-4	CASSALRAGIKNIQYF
.	TRBV3-1/TRBV3-2	TRBJ1-1	CASSHRTRGNRNTEAFF
TRBD2	TRBV5-1	TRBJ2-7	CASSLASGGYEQYF
.	TRBV30	TRBJ2-1	CAWSGSYNEQFF
.	TRBV5-4	TRBJ1-6	CASSLDGTANSPLHF
TRBD1	TRBV30	TRBJ1-6	CAWGTGQHSPLHF
.	TRBV6-1	TRBJ2-2	CASSEVIGELFF
TRBD1	TRBV12-3/TRBV12-4	TRBJ1-1	CASRGTGGTEAFF
.	TRBV7-2	TRBJ2-5	CASSLIPRGETQYF
.	TRBV4-3	TRBJ1-1	CASSQEWKMNTEAFF
.	TRBV10-3	TRBJ1-3	CAISEGGNTIYF
.	TRBV29-1	TRBJ2-2	CSVVPRNTGELFF
.	TRBV3-1/TRBV3-2	TRBJ2-7	CASSQVGTPWNEQYF
TRBD1	TRBV29-1	TRBJ1-5	CSASGTGSQPQHF
.	TRBV10-3	TRBJ2-7	CAISELTLVEQYF
TRBD1	TRBV9	TRBJ2-1	CASSVGGGNSYNEQFF
.	TRBV6-2/TRBV6-3	TRBJ1-1	CASSYGVGITEAFF
.	TRBV5-8	TRBJ1-5	CASSQRGQHNQPQHF
.	TRBV7-9	TRBJ2-4	CASRTAGGEKGIQYF
TRBD2	TRBV6-1	TRBJ2-5	CASSVRLAGYQETQYF
TRBD1	TRBV13	TRBJ2-7	CASSAGQDTYEQYF
.	TRBV5-4	TRBJ2-7	CASSLDRLGGREQYF
TRBD2	TRBV28	TRBJ2-3	CATGTNSGDTQYF
TRBD1	TRBV6-5	TRBJ1-5	CASIRGRWGNQPQHF
.	TRBV4-3	TRBJ1-4	CASSQDWNPGANEKLFF
.	TRBV6-4	TRBJ2-2	CASTLDRNTGELFF
TRBD2	TRBV18	TRBJ2-7	CASSSGLAEYEQYF
.	TRBV11-3	TRBJ2-3	CASSPRPALFTDTQYF
.	TRBV15	TRBJ1-2	CATSRGGGNYGYTF
TRBD1	TRBV4-3	TRBJ1-2	CASSHRQGANGYTF
.	TRBV3-1/TRBV3-2	TRBJ2-7	CASSQDLEGSYEQYF
TRBD1	TRBV6-5	TRBJ1-1	CASRGQGAAFF
TRBD1	TRBV5-5	TRBJ2-1	CASSQGTGYSDEQFF
.	TRBV28	TRBJ1-6	CASSSPARGSPLHF
.	TRBV12-3/TRBV12-4	TRBJ1-1	CASSTPRNTEAFF
.	TRBV9	TRBJ2-7	CASSVDSSSYEQYF
TRBD1	TRBV4-1	TRBJ1-3	CASSQGELNTIYF
.	TRBV7-3	TRBJ1-1	CASSPGGGLNTEAFF
.	TRBV7-9	TRBJ2-7	CASSPDSSYEQYF
.	TRBV6-1	TRBJ2-7	CASSELPPPYEQYF
.	TRBV18	TRBJ1-2	CASSPPGGTRYGYTF
.	TRBV28	TRBJ2-7	CASRPNRGRAGYEQYF
.	TRBV24-1	TRBJ2-5	CATSDRAGGQETQYF
.	TRBV9	TRBJ2-3	CASREGGSTDTQYF
.	TRBV7-2	TRBJ1-2	CASSLAHRTPETPNYGYTF
.	TRBV10-1	TRBJ2-7	CASSQGGRISYEQYF
TRBD2	TRBV6-2/TRBV6-3	TRBJ2-1	CASSYSRSRTRGGVNEQFF
TRBD2	TRBV29-1	TRBJ2-7	CSVSLAGGLEQYF
.	TRBV27	TRBJ2-5	CASSLFNQETQYF
.	TRBV7-9	TRBJ2-1	CASSWIGGYNEQFF
TRBD1	TRBV5-1	TRBJ1-6	CASHRGYSPLHF
.	TRBV18	TRBJ1-1	CASSPPRQVNTEAFF
TRBD1	TRBV10-3	TRBJ1-2	CAITQQGDAGYTF
.	TRBV3-1/TRBV3-2	TRBJ1-4	CASSRNEKLFF
.	TRBV7-9	TRBJ1-4	CASSPREDLSEKLFF
TRBD2	TRBV4-3	TRBJ2-3	CASSQRTSGGGSDTQYF
TRBD1	TRBV5-4	TRBJ1-3	CASSPRDRGSGNTIYF